The present T cell receptor beta chain was sequenced within a study of cytomegalovirus exposure and HLA in healthy donors. Assay used: immunoSEQ multiplex PCR; TCRdb lists only in-frame clones, some missing. The sample includes 150,000 to 200,000 clones, roughly 80% of them seen just once. Trimming left V 0 bases short and J 0 bases short, with 12 bases between. There are 17 residues in the CDR3. Germline V lookup: CDR1 SGHTA, CDR2 FQGNSA. Whole-study findings and limits: There were 150 to 200 TCR beta chains listed as cytomegalovirus-associated.

In regard to this clone: Its target is not known.

The source material was PBMCs. The source of this sequence is a young man in good health and CMV-seropositive. The V and J genes are TRBV7-2 and TRBJ1-5, with D unclear. The CDR3 is CASSLAFSFYSNQPQHF. The DNA of the CDR3 is TGTGCCAGCAGCTTAGCTTTTAGCTTCTATAGCAATCAGCCCCAGCATTTT.